This TCR beta chain was captured by sequencing in a study of blood T cell repertoires in COVID-19. V lost 0 bases, J lost 3 bases, and 12 bases lay in between. This CDR3 is 15 amino acids long. The germline V gene has CDR1 GTSNPN and CDR2 SVGIG (reference sequence). This table comes from immunoSEQ multiplex PCR, and its TCRdb copy is limited to in-frame clones, with some not included. The sample shows 200,000 to 250,000 clones, less than 90% of them seen only once. The V and J genes are TRBV30 and TRBJ2-4; a weak D match, TRBD1 (6 bases). The sequence derives from a man aged 60 to 69 with acute or convalescent COVID-19. Sample: peripheral blood. CDR3 nucleotide sequence: TGTGCCTGGAGTGTACTAAGGGGGAACAAAAACATTCAGTACTTC. Translated: CAWSVLRGNKNIQYF.